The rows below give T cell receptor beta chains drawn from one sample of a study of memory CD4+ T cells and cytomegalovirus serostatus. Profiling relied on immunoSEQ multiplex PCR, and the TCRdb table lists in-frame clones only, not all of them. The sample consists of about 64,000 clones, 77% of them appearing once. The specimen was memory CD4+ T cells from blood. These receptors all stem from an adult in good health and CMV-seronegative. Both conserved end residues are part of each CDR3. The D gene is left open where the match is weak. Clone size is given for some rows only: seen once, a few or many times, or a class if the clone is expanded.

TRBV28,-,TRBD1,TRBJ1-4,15,CASRSPGQLNEKLFF,TGTGCCAGCAGATCCCCGGGACAGTTAAATGAAAAACTGTTTTTT
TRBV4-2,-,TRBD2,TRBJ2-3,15,CASSQEGGRADTQYF,TGTGCCAGCAGCCAAGAGGGAGGGAGGGCAGATACGCAGTATTTT
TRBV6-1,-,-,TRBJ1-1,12,CASSDPGTEAFF,TGTGCCAGCAGTGACCCCGGGACCGAAGCTTTCTTT
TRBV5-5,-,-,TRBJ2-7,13,CASSFMSPYEQYF,TGTGCCAGCAGCTTCATGTCGCCCTACGAGCAGTACTTC
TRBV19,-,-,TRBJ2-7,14,CASSIAGATYEQYF,TGTGCCAGTAGTATCGCAGGGGCGACCTACGAGCAGTACTTC
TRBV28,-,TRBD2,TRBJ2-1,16,CASSLRLAGDYNEQFF,TGTGCCAGCAGTTTAAGACTAGCGGGGGATTACAATGAGCAGTTCTTC
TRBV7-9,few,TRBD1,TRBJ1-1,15,CASSEATGAVTEAFF,TGTGCCAGCAGCGAGGCGACAGGGGCGGTCACTGAAGCTTTCTTT
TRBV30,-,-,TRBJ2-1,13,CAWSPGPYNEQFF,TGTGCCTGGAGCCCAGGGCCATACAATGAGCAGTTCTTC
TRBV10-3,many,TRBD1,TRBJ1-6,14,CAISQTGLNSPLHF,TGTGCCATCAGTCAGACAGGGCTGAATTCACCCCTCCACTTT
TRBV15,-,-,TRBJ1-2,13,CATSTKDNYGYTF,TGTGCCACCAGCACGAAAGATAACTATGGCTACACCTTC
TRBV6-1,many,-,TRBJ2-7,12,CASSVDFYEQYF,TGTGCCAGCAGTGTAGACTTCTACGAGCAGTACTTC
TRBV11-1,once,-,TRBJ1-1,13,CASSFSTNTEAFF,TGTGCCAGCAGCTTCTCCACCAACACTGAAGCTTTCTTT
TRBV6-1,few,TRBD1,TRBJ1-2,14,CASSEGTGPYGYTF,TGTGCCAGCAGTGAAGGGACAGGCCCCTATGGCTACACCTTC
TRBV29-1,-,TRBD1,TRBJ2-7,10,CSAGGHEQYF,TGCAGCGCAGGGGGTCACGAGCAGTACTTC
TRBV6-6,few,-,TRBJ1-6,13,CASTLDRSSPLHF,TGTGCCAGCACCTTAGACAGGAGTTCACCCCTCCACTTT
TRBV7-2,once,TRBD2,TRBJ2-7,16,CASSLWLAGGSYEQYF,TGTGCCAGCAGCTTATGGCTAGCGGGAGGCAGCTACGAGCAGTACTTC
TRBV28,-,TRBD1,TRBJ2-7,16,CASSSPDRGRLHEQYF,TGTGCCAGCAGTTCCCCGGACAGGGGGCGCCTCCACGAGCAGTACTTC
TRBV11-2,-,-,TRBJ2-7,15,CASSPTGTLNYEQYF,TGTGCCAGCAGCCCAACCGGGACTTTAAACTACGAGCAGTACTTC
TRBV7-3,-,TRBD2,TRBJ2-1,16,CASSRGTSGSYNEQFF,TGTGCCAGCAGCCGTGGGACTAGCGGGAGTTACAATGAGCAGTTCTTC
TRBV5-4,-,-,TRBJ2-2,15,CASSWGRVDTGELFF,TGTGCCAGCAGCTGGGGGCGTGTTGACACCGGGGAGCTGTTTTTT
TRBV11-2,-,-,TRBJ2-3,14,CASSPRQTTDTQYF,TGTGCCAGCAGCCCCCGACAGACCACAGATACGCAGTATTTT
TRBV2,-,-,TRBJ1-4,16,CASSADSPATNEKLFF,TGTGCCAGCAGCGCCGACAGTCCAGCAACTAATGAAAAACTGTTTTTT
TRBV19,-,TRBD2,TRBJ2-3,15,CASSRLAGATDTQYF,TGTGCCAGTAGTCGACTAGCGGGAGCCACAGATACGCAGTATTTT
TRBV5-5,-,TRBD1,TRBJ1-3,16,CASSSRDSHSGNTIYF,TGTGCCAGCAGCTCCCGGGACAGCCACTCTGGAAACACCATATATTTT
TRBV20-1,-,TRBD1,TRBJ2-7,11,CSARQGYEQYF,TGCAGTGCCAGACAGGGCTACGAGCAGTACTTC
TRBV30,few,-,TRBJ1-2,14,CAWSVGKGNYGYTF,TGTGCCTGGAGTGTCGGTAAGGGCAACTATGGCTACACCTTC
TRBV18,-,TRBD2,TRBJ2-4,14,CASSPQGGGDIQYF,TGTGCCAGCTCACCCCAAGGTGGGGGGGACATTCAGTACTTC
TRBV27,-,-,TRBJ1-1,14,CASSSLQPGTEAFF,TGTGCCAGCAGTTCTTTACAACCGGGAACTGAAGCTTTCTTT